The 12 T cell receptor beta chains presented below share a single source sample, sequenced in a study of graft-versus-host responses after intestinal transplantation. Researchers placed about 200,000 CFSE-labeled responder cells in culture with about 200,000 irradiated, violet-dye-labeled stimulator cells. Clones were read by immunoSEQ multiplex PCR, and TCRdb kept only the in-frame ones, dropping some. The data contain fewer than 9,500 clones, 25% to 40% of them singletons. The sample consisted of alloreactive CD8+ T cells from a mixed lymphocyte reaction culture, taken before transplantation. Subset: CFSE-low proliferating T cells sorted from roughly 6-day pre-transplant mixed lymphocyte reaction (GvH or HvG direction). The receptors shown here come from a human patient who was an organ donor for intestinal transplantation.

The J gene is TRBJ2-5, the V gene TRBV6-5, with TRBD2 matching 7 bases. Germline CDR1 reads MNHEY; CDR2 reads SVGAGI. The junction had 3 bases not matched to a gene; V was cut back by 5 bases and J by 3 bases. This CDR3 is 13 amino acids long. The CDR3 is CASSGLGEETQYF. CDR3 sequence (DNA): TGTGCCAGCAGTGGACTAGGGGAAGAGACCCAGTACTTC.

The rearrangement uses TRBV5-6 and TRBJ2-5, with 10 bases matching TRBD2. The germline gives CDR1 SGHDT, CDR2 YYEEEE. The CDR3 is 17 amino acids. Losses at the gene ends were 9 bases for V and 1 base for J; bases not matched to a gene: 15. The CDR3 loop reads CANTPSLAGVVQETQYF. The CDR3 DNA reads TGTGCCAACACCCCGAGCCTAGCGGGAGTCGTCCAAGAGACCCAGTACTTC.

This chain uses TRBV28 with TRBJ2-7, with a possible D match to TRBD1 (5 bases). Trimming took off 3 bases at V and 7 bases at J, with 16 bases between the two ends. This CDR3 is built from 14 residues. Germline CDR1 is MDHEN and CDR2 is SYDVKM. The CDR3 DNA reads TGTGCCAGCAGTTTGTGGCAGGGCGTGGGGGAGCAGTACTTC. It is translated as CASSLWQGVGEQYF.

This clone was recorded a few times. This rearrangement joins TRBV11-3 to TRBJ2-5; D call uncertain. V lost 6 bases to trimming and J lost 2 bases, with 4 bases between them. Germline assignment: CDR1 SGHNT and CDR2 YENEEA. The CDR3 totals 11 residues. The CDR3 sequence is CASSQQETQYF. CDR3 nucleotide sequence: TGTGCCAGCAGTCAACAAGAGACCCAGTACTTC.

The chain joins TRBV28 to TRBJ2-2; a weak D match, TRBD1 (6 bases). V dropped 6 bases and J dropped 1 base, with 9 bases sitting between them. Germline V gene sequence: CDR1 MDHEN, CDR2 SYDVKM. The length of the CDR3 is 14 residues. The DNA for the CDR3 is TGTGCCAGCAGGGGGGCCCTGAACACCGGGGAGCTGTTTTTT. Amino acid sequence: CASRGALNTGELFF.

This clone is labeled medium-sized. V and J are TRBV6-4 and TRBJ2-3; TRBD2 matches 8 bases. Germline V lookup: CDR1 MRHNA, CDR2 SNTAGT. The CDR3 has 14 residues. J gave up 1 base and V 4 bases, and 1 base lay outside the gene matches. The CDR3, as DNA: TGTGCCAGCAGTGCGCGGGGGGGCACAGATACGCAGTATTTT. This codes for CASSARGGTDTQYF.

By its share, this clone is medium-sized (0.01 to 0.1%). The sample contains more than one DNA sequence encoding this CDR3. The chain has TRBV27 and TRBJ2-7, with 7 bases matching TRBD1. CDR1 MNHEY and CDR2 SMNVEV come from the germline V gene (reference sequence). With V trimmed by 2 bases and J by 2 bases, 0 bases remained unmatched. The CDR3 covers 13 residues. The CDR3 region is CASSLGTAYEQYF. CDR3 nucleotides: TGTGCCAGCAGTTTAGGGACAGCCTACGAGCAGTACTTC.

This clone was detected only a few times. The chain has TRBV11-3 and TRBJ2-7; D might be TRBD2 (7 bases). The germline V and J ends were trimmed by 5 bases and 6 bases, with 17 bases remaining between them. CDR1 is SGHNT and CDR2 is YENEEA in the germline V gene. CDR3 size: 14 residues. The CDR3, as DNA: TGTGCCAGCAGCCTAAGCGGGACAATCAGCGAGCAGTACTTC. Translation gives CASSLSGTISEQYF.

The chain has TRBV2 and TRBJ2-4; D is unclear. Germline loops: CDR1 SNHLY, CDR2 FYNNEI. Between the trimmed V and J ends, which lost 8 bases and 5 bases, there was a span of 22 bases. The length of the CDR3 is 16 residues. The DNA for the CDR3 is TGTGCCAGCTCAGATGTTGGTCGATCATTCCAAAACATTCAGTACTTC. Protein product: CASSDVGRSFQNIQYF.

Sample share makes this clone medium-sized. This chain links TRBV6-1 with TRBJ2-3, with 15 bases identical to TRBD2. V shed 3 bases and J 6 bases; nucleotides not matched to a gene: 7. Germline V gene data show CDR1 as MNHNS and CDR2 as SASEGT. CDR3 length equals 17 residues. CDR3 region: CASSDGLAGGPRDTQYF. DNA for the CDR3: TGTGCCAGCAGTGACGGACTAGCGGGAGGGCCAAGGGATACGCAGTATTTT.

J is TRBJ2-1 and V is TRBV4-1; D remains ambiguous. CDR1 is MGHRA, CDR2 YSYEKL, per germline. V lost 0 bases and J 6 bases, leaving 6 bases between the germline ends. The CDR3 spans 13 residues. The CDR3 nucleotides are TGCGCCAGCAGCCAAGACCAGTTCAATGAGCAGTTCTTC. Amino acids: CASSQDQFNEQFF.

V usage is TRBV7-2 and J usage is TRBJ2-7, with TRBD2 matching 7 bases. Trimming took 1 base from V and 2 from J; bases not matched to a gene: 5. Germline CDR1 is SGHTA and CDR2 is FQGNSA. The CDR3 loop spans 15 amino acids. The CDR3 sequence: CASSLEWEGPYEQYF. CDR3 bases: TGTGCCAGCAGCTTAGAGTGGGAGGGCCCCTACGAGCAGTACTTC.